The 2 T cell receptor beta chains given below trace back to one sample, sequenced in a study of fetal regulatory T cell absence and autoimmunity. TCRdb keeps only in-frame clones here, not all; method: immunoSEQ multiplex PCR. The data hold tens of thousands of clones, with 70% to 85% observed a single time. The specimen sequenced was cord blood. The receptor source for this set is a newborn boy with IPEX syndrome.

This chain uses TRBV6-1 with TRBJ2-1; TRBD2 matches 9 bases. The length of the CDR3 is 18 residues. Germline CDR1 and CDR2: MNHNS and SASEGT. Trimming cost V 0 bases and J 7 bases; bases outside gene matches: 13. The CDR3 reads CASSEARGSGSKGNEQFF. CDR3 sequence (DNA): TGTGCCAGCAGTGAAGCGCGAGGTAGCGGGAGCAAGGGGAATGAGCAGTTCTTC.

The rearrangement uses TRBV29-1 and TRBJ2-5; 11 nucleotides line up with TRBD2. The germline gives CDR1 SQVTM, CDR2 ANQGSEA. The trim removed 4 bases at V and 0 bases at J, leaving 16 bases unmatched. The CDR3 length is 19 residues. In DNA, the CDR3 is TGCAGCGTTGTAGGGGGACAGGGTTTAGCGGGAGGGTACCAAGAGACCCAGTACTTC. Translated, it gives CSVVGGQGLAGGYQETQYF.